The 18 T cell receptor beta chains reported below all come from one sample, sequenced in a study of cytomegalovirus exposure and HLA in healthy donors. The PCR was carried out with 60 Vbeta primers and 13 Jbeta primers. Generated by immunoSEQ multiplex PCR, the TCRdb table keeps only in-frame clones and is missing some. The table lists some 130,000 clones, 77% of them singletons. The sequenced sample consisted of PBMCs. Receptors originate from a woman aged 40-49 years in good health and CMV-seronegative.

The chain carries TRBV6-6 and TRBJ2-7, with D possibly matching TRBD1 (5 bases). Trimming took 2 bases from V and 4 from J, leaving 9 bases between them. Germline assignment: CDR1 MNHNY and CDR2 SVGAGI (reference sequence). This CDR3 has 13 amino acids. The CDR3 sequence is CASSYETVYEQYF. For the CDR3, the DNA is TGTGCCAGCAGTTACGAGACAGTTTACGAGCAGTACTTC.

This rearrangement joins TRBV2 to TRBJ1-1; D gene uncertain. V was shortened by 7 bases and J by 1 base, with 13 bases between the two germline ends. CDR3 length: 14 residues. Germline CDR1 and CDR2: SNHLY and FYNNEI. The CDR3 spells CASMRGGSNTEAFF. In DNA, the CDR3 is TGTGCCAGCATGCGGGGAGGCTCGAACACTGAAGCTTTCTTT. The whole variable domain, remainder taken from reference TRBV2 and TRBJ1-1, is EPEVTQTPSHQVTQMGQEVILRCVPISNHLYFYWYRQILGQKVEFLVSFYNNEISEKSEIFDDQFSVERPDGSNFTLKIRSTKLEDSAMYFCASMRGGSNTEAFFGQGTRLTVV.

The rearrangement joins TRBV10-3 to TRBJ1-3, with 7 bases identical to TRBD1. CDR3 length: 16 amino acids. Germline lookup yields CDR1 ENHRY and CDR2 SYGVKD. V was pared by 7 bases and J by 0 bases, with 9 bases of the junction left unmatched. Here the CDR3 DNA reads TGTGCCATCACCGGACAGGTTTTTGACTCTGGAAACACCATATATTTT. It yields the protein CAITGQVFDSGNTIYF.

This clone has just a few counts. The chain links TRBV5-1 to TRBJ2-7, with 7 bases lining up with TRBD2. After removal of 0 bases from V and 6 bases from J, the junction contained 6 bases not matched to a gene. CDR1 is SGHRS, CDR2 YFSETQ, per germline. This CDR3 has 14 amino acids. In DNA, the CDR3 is TGCGCCAGCAGCTTGGTACGGGGGGACGGCGAGCAGTACTTC. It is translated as CASSLVRGDGEQYF.

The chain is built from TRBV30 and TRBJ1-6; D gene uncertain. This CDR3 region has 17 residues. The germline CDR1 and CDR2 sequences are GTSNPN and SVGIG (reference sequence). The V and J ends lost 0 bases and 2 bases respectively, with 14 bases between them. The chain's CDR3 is CAWSVRGSTPYNSPLHF. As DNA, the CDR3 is TGTGCCTGGAGTGTACGAGGGTCCACTCCCTATAATTCACCCCTCCACTTT.

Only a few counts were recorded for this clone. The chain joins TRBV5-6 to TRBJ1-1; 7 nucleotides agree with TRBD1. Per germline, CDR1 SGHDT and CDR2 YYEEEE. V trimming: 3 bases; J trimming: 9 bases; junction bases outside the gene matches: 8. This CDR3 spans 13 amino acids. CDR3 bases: TGTGCCAGCAGCTATTCGACAGGGTGGCAAGCTTTCTTT. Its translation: CASSYSTGWQAFF.

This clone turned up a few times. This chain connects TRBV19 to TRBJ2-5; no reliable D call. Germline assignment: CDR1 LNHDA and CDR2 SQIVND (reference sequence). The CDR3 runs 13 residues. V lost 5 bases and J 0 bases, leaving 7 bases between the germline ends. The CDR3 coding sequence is TGTGCCAGTAGTTCCTCGTACCAAGAGACCCAGTACTTC. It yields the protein CASSSSYQETQYF.

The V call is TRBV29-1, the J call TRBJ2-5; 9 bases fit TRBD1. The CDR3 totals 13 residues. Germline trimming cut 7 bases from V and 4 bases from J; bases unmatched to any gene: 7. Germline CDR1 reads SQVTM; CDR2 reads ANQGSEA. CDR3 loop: CSGGQGAGETQYF. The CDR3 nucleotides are TGCAGCGGGGGACAGGGAGCGGGAGAGACCCAGTACTTC.

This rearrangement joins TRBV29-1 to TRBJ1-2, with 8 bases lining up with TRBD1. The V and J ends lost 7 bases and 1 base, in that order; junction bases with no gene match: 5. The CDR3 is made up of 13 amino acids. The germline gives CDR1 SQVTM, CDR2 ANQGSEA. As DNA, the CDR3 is TGCAGCGGGGGGACAGGTGATAACTATGGCTACACCTTC. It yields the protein CSGGTGDNYGYTF.

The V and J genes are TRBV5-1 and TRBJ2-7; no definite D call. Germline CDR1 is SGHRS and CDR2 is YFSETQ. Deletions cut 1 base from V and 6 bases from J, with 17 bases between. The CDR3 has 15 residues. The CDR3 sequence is CASSLTATRMGEQYF. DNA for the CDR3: TGCGCCAGCAGCTTGACGGCAACCAGGATGGGCGAGCAGTACTTC.

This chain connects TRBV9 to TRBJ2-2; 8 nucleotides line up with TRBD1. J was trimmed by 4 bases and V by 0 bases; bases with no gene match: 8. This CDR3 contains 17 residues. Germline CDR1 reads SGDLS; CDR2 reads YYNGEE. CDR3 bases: TGTGCCAGCAGCGTAGCTACGAGACAGGGGTTCACCGGGGAGCTGTTTTTT. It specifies CASSVATRQGFTGELFF.

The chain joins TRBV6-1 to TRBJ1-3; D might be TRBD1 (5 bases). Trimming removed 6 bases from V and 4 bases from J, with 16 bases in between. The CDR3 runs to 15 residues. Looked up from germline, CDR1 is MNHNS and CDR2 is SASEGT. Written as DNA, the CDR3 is TGTGCCAGCAGGTCGGGGGTTAGCCGGGGAAACACCATATATTTT. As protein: CASRSGVSRGNTIYF.

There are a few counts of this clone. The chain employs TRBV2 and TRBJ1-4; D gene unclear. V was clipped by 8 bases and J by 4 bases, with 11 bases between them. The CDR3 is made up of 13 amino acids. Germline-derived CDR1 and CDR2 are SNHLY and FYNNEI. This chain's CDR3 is CASAQDYNEKLFF. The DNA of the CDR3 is TGTGCCAGCGCCCAAGACTATAATGAAAAACTGTTTTTT. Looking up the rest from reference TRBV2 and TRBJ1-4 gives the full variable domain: EPEVTQTPSHQVTQMGQEVILRCVPISNHLYFYWYRQILGQKVEFLVSFYNNEISEKSEIFDDQFSVERPDGSNFTLKIRSTKLEDSAMYFCASAQDYNEKLFFGSGTQLSVL.

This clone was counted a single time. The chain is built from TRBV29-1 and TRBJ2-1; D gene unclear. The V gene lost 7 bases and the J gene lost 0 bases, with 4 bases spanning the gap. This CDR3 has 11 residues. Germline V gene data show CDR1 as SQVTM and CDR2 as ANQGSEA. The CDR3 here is CSDSSYNEQFF. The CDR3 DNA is TGCAGCGACAGCTCCTACAATGAGCAGTTCTTC.

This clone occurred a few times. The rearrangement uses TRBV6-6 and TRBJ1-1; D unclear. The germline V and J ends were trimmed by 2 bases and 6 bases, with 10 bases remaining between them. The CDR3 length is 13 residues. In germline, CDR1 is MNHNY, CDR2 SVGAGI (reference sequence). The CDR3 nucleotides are TGTGCCAGCAGTTACGGAGGGATGGCTGAAGCTTTCTTT. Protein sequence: CASSYGGMAEAFF.

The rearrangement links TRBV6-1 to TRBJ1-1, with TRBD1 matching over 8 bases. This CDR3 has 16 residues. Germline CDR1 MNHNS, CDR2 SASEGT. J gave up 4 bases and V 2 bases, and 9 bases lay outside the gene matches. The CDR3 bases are TGTGCCAGCAGTGAACCAATACAGGGGGAGGGCACTGAAGCTTTCTTT. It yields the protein CASSEPIQGEGTEAFF.

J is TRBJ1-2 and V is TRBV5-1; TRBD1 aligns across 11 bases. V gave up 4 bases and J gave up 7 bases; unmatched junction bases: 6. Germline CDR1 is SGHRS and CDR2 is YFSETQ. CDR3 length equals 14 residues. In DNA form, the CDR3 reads TGCGCCAGCAGCCCCGGACAGGGGGCGGTTGGCTACACCTTC. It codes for CASSPGQGAVGYTF.

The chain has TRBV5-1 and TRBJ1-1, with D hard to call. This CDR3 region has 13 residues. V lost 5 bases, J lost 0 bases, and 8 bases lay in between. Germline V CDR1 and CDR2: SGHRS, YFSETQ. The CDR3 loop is CASRHQVNTEAFF. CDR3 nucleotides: TGCGCCAGCAGACACCAAGTGAACACTGAAGCTTTCTTT.